This T cell receptor (beta chain) was sequenced for a study of T cells in Graves' hyperthyroidism and ophthalmopathy. A lack of ophthalmopathy progression within 18 months defined stable Graves' hyperthyroidism. Amplified regions were TCR beta CDR3 sequences from RNA transcripts. An initial round of RT-PCR targeting the TCR CDR3 relied on the HTBI primer set. In TCRdb, the multiplex PCR reads were re-called with MiXCR into one record per CDR3 protein. The sample holds some 620,000 distinct CDR3 sequences, 15% to 20% seen once. Whole-study findings and limits: Model output signaled ophthalmopathy a median roughly 6.1 months ahead of onset. Blood shared most expanded thyroid clonotypes above 0.001.

This clonotype occurred many times. Antigen: not known. Trimming pared 4 bases from V and 0 bases from J, leaving 9 bases between. Germline-derived CDR1 and CDR2 are SGHAT and FQNNGV. CDR3 size: 14 residues. Sequencing was performed on blood. This TCR was sampled from a woman aged 30 to 39 with Graves' hyperthyroidism. The chain carries TRBV11-2 and TRBJ1-1; D unclear. The CDR3 reads CASSSGRMNTEAFF. In DNA form, the CDR3 reads TGTGCCAGCAGCTCCGGCAGGATGAACACTGAAGCTTTCTTT.